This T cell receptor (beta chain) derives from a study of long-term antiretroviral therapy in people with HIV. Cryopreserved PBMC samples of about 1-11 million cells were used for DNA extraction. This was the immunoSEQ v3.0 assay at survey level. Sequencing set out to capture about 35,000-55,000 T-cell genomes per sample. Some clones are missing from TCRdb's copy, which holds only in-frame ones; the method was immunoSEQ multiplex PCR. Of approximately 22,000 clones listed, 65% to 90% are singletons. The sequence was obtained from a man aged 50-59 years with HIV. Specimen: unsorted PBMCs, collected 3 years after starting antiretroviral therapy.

CDR3 region: CAISRDRTTGETQYF. For the CDR3, the DNA is TGTGCCATCAGCAGGGACAGAACTACGGGGGAGACCCAGTACTTC. This chain links TRBV10-3 with TRBJ2-5, with 7 bases matching TRBD1. There are 15 residues in the CDR3. V shed 6 bases, J shed 5 bases, and the junction held 12 bases outside the gene matches. CDR1 and CDR2 from the germline V gene are ENHRY and SYGVKD.